The 24 T cell receptor beta chains given below trace back to one sample, sequenced in a study of response to subunit inactivated influenza vaccine. One entry per CDR3 protein, called by TCRdb with MiXCR from the RT-PCR reads. The sample consists of hundreds of thousands of distinct CDR3 sequences, about 14% of them appearing once. The source material was PBMCs from blood, sampled 14 days before vaccination. These receptors were collected from a man in his fifties who received an inactivated influenza vaccine.

The chain couples TRBV5-1 to TRBJ1-2, with 7 bases lining up with TRBD1. This CDR3 is 14 amino acids long. Germline assignment: CDR1 SGHRS and CDR2 YFSETQ. The V segment lost 0 bases and the J segment 5 bases; nucleotides outside the gene matches: 4. The CDR3 region has the DNA TGCGCCAGCAGCTTGGCGGACAGGATTTATGGCTACACCTTC. Protein product: CASSLADRIYGYTF.

This clonotype was detected ten times or more. The CDR3 protein is CSVDGTGRSGAFF. The CDR3 nucleotides read TGCAGCGTTGACGGGACAGGGCGGAGTGGAGCTTTCTTT. The chain carries TRBV29-1 and TRBJ1-1, with 9 bases fitting TRBD1. V shed 3 bases, J shed 10 bases, and the junction held 9 bases outside the gene matches. Germline loops: CDR1 SQVTM, CDR2 ANQGSEA. The CDR3 covers 13 residues.

This clonotype was picked up many times. This chain uses TRBV28 with TRBJ2-5; 7 bases are a match to TRBD2. Germline CDR1 is MDHEN and CDR2 is SYDVKM. V lost 3 bases to trimming and J lost 1 base; unmatched junction nucleotides: 2. The CDR3 totals 14 residues. The CDR3 is CASSLGRAQETQYF. CDR3 sequence (DNA): TGTGCCAGCAGTTTGGGGAGGGCCCAAGAGACCCAGTACTTC.

There are a few counts of this clonotype. The chain joins TRBV6-2 or TRBV6-3 to TRBJ2-5, with D tentatively TRBD1 (6 bases). The germline V gene encodes CDR1 MNHEY and CDR2 SVGEGT. This CDR3 contains 14 residues. The V and J ends lost 7 bases and 4 bases respectively, with 16 bases between them. The CDR3 DNA sequence: TGTGCCAGCACTCCTGGGGGCATAGGAGAGACCCAGTACTTC. It yields the protein CASTPGGIGETQYF.

This clonotype came up a few times. J is TRBJ2-2 and V is TRBV7-7; D is uncertain. CDR1 and CDR2 from the germline V gene are SSHAT and FNYEAQ (reference sequence). CDR3 size: 14 residues. The V and J ends lost 5 bases and 2 bases respectively, with 9 bases between them. CDR3 sequence: CASSTGPNTGELFF. Here the CDR3 DNA reads TGTGCCAGCAGCACCGGACCCAACACCGGGGAGCTGTTTTTT.

The CDR3 here is CASRNAGTGGSYNEQFF. DNA of the CDR3: TGTGCCAGCAGAAATGCCGGGACAGGGGGCTCCTACAATGAGCAGTTCTTC. The chain couples TRBV7-2 to TRBJ2-1; 11 bases are shared with TRBD1. The CDR3 consists of 17 residues. V lost 6 bases and J lost 0; bases outside the gene matches: 7. The germline V gene encodes CDR1 SGHTA and CDR2 FQGNSA.

This clonotype has only a few counts. The V gene is TRBV6-2 or TRBV6-3, the J gene TRBJ2-1; TRBD2 is a possible D gene (5 bases). Deletions cut 2 bases from V and 6 bases from J, with 20 bases between. Per the germline V gene, CDR1 is MNHEY and CDR2 is SVGEGT. CDR3 size: 17 residues. This chain's CDR3 is CASSYPMDWQVPNEQFF. CDR3 DNA sequence: TGTGCCAGCAGTTACCCGATGGACTGGCAAGTTCCCAATGAGCAGTTCTTC.

The genes are TRBV28 and TRBJ2-3, with TRBD2 matching over 9 bases. Germline V lookup: CDR1 MDHEN, CDR2 SYDVKM. V gave up 5 bases and J gave up 0 bases; unmatched junction bases: 3. This CDR3 spans 15 amino acids. The CDR3: CASSITSGSTDTQYF. Written as DNA, the CDR3 is TGTGCCAGCAGTATCACTAGCGGGAGCACAGATACGCAGTATTTT.

This clonotype was seen at least ten times. The chain uses TRBV5-5 and TRBJ1-6; weak D call: TRBD1 (5 bases). The CDR3 runs to 17 residues. Germline CDR1 is SGHKS and CDR2 is YYEKEE (reference sequence). V gave up 0 bases and J gave up 3 bases, with 13 bases separating them. CDR3 coding DNA: TGTGCCAGCAGCTTGGGACAGTCCCCCAACTATAATTCACCCCTCCACTTT. The encoded protein is CASSLGQSPNYNSPLHF.

This clonotype appeared a few times. The chain has TRBV6-2 or TRBV6-3 and TRBJ2-1; no definite D call. The length of the CDR3 is 16 residues. The ends were cut back, 0 bases at V and 2 bases at J, with 11 bases in the middle. Germline V gives CDR1 MNHEY, CDR2 SVGEGT. The CDR3 sequence: CASSYSPRAPYNEQFF. The CDR3 nucleotides read TGTGCCAGCAGTTACTCCCCTCGTGCACCCTACAATGAGCAGTTCTTC.

A word on this clonotype: A junction boundary mismatches the germline segment, possibly from a read error. The chain has TRBV28 and TRBJ2-5; perhaps TRBD1 as D (5 bases). Looked up from germline, CDR1 is MDHEN and CDR2 is SYDVKM. The CDR3 has 11 amino acids. CDR3 loop: CASSLGAEMNF. CDR3 bases: TGTGCCAGCAGTTTAGGGGCAGAGATGAACTTC. Full variable domain (rest looked up from reference TRBV28 and TRBJ2-5): DVKVTQSSRYLVKRTGEKVFLECVQDMDHENMFWYRQDPGLGLRLIYFSYDVKMKEKGDIPEGYSVSREKKERFSLILESASTNQTSMYLCASSLGAEMNFGPGTRLLVL.

On this clonotype: A read error may produce the germline difference seen at one junction end. The CDR3 loop is CASSRTTHNERFF. CDR3 bases: TGTGCCAGCAGCAGGACTACCCACAATGAGCGGTTCTTC. The chain combines TRBV11-2 with TRBJ2-1, with D perhaps matching TRBD2 (6 bases). The germline CDR1 and CDR2 sequences are SGHAT and FQNNGV. This CDR3 is 13 amino acids long.

The chain couples TRBV7-9 to TRBJ2-1; D not resolved. Germline CDR1 and CDR2: SEHNR and FQNEAQ (reference sequence). This CDR3 is 13 amino acids long. V shed 9 bases and J shed 10 bases, with 19 bases lying between them. CDR3 amino acids: CARGPNPIGEQFF. In DNA, the CDR3 is TGTGCCAGGGGCCCCAACCCCATAGGAGAGCAGTTCTTC.

The J gene is TRBJ2-1, the V gene TRBV11-2; perhaps TRBD1 as D (6 bases). The CDR3 runs to 16 residues. V was trimmed by 2 bases and J by 5 bases, leaving 16 bases between them. CDR1 is SGHAT and CDR2 is FQNNGV in the germline V gene. DNA of the CDR3: TGTGCCAGCAGCTTATTCTCGGACGCAGGGGACAATGAGCAGTTCTTC. Residues: CASSLFSDAGDNEQFF.

This clonotype was counted at least ten times. V gene TRBV15 combines with J gene TRBJ1-5; D not certain. Germline CDR1 LNHNV, CDR2 YYDKDF (reference sequence). V was shortened by 5 bases and J by 1 base, with 6 bases between the two germline ends. The CDR3 sequence is 13 residues long. CDR3 protein: CATSLGSNQPQHF. The CDR3 coding sequence is TGTGCCACCAGCTTGGGGAGCAATCAGCCCCAGCATTTT.

The rearrangement uses TRBV12-3 or TRBV12-4 and TRBJ1-1; D is undetermined. The CDR3 sequence is 15 residues long. Trimming shortened V by 2 bases and J by 3 bases, and 13 bases separated the two germline ends. The CDR3 DNA is TGTGCCAGCAGTTTAAGAGGTGGCGATTACACTGAAGCTTTCTTT. Translating gives CASSLRGGDYTEAFF.

In its sample, this clonotype was seen a few times. This rearrangement joins TRBV20-1 to TRBJ2-5, with 7 bases that match TRBD2. Germline CDR1 DFQATT, CDR2 SNEGSKA (reference sequence). Trimming removed 6 bases from V and 5 bases from J; junction bases left unmatched: 18. The CDR3 length is 16 residues. The CDR3 protein is CSATVWGEGRGETQYF. For the CDR3, the DNA is TGCAGTGCCACGGTTTGGGGGGAGGGCCGAGGGGAGACCCAGTACTTC.

CDR3 bases: TGTGCCAGCAGCTTCCCGCAGTCCTATGGCTACACCTTC. Translation: CASSFPQSYGYTF. The rearrangement links TRBV7-9 to TRBJ1-2; no clear D gene. The CDR3 loop spans 13 amino acids. Germline V CDR1 and CDR2: SEHNR, FQNEAQ (reference sequence). The V end lost 3 bases, the J end lost 4 bases, and 9 bases lay between the germline ends.

This clonotype has a handful of counts. V gene TRBV11-2 combines with J gene TRBJ2-1; a possible D gene is TRBD2 (6 bases). V shed 0 bases and J shed 6 bases, with 21 bases lying between them. This CDR3 has 18 amino acids. Germline CDR1 and CDR2: SGHAT and FQNNGV. The CDR3 DNA is TGTGCCAGCAGCTTAGACTTAGCGGAGGCAAGAAGACGCAATGAGCAGTTCTTC. As protein: CASSLDLAEARRRNEQFF.

The rearrangement uses TRBV6-1 and TRBJ2-5; 9 bases agree with TRBD2. Looked up from germline, CDR1 is MNHNS and CDR2 is SASEGT. J gave up 4 bases and V 6 bases, and 9 bases lay outside the gene matches. The CDR3 runs 15 residues. In DNA form, the CDR3 reads TGTGCCAGCAGACGAGCGGGAGGTAGAGTAGAGACCCAGTACTTC. Encoded protein: CASRRAGGRVETQYF.

In this sample, this clonotype turned up a few times. The chain employs TRBV11-2 and TRBJ2-5; D gene ambiguous. V gave up 5 bases and J gave up 3 bases, with 16 bases separating them. CDR3 length equals 15 residues. Germline CDR1 is SGHAT and CDR2 is FQNNGV. In DNA, the CDR3 is TGTGCCAGCAGCCCACACGCCGGGCCGAAAGAGACCCAGTACTTC. Translated, it gives CASSPHAGPKETQYF.

The chain has TRBV7-2 and TRBJ2-5, with D perhaps TRBD1 (5 bases). Trimming shortened V by 5 bases and J by 4 bases, and 11 bases separated the two germline ends. The CDR3 spans 13 residues. Germline V gene sequence: CDR1 SGHTA, CDR2 FQGNSA. The CDR3 nucleotides are TGTGCCAGCAGCGTGGTTGGGGCAGAGACCCAGTACTTC. Protein sequence: CASSVVGAETQYF.

The chain has TRBV3-1 and TRBJ2-1; 8 bases line up with TRBD2. The CDR3 totals 15 residues. Germline CDR1 reads LGHDT; CDR2 reads YNNKEL (reference sequence). Trimming removed 4 bases from V and 2 bases from J; junction bases left unmatched: 4. The CDR3 DNA reads TGTGCCAGCAGCCCCATTAGCGGGACCTACAATGAGCAGTTCTTC. Amino acids: CASSPISGTYNEQFF.

A few counts support this clonotype. The rearrangement links TRBV20-1 to TRBJ2-1; the match to TRBD1 covers 7 bases. Losses at the gene ends were 7 bases for V and 0 bases for J; bases not matched to a gene: 15. CDR1 and CDR2 (germline): DFQATT, SNEGSKA (reference sequence). The CDR3 loop spans 17 amino acids. The CDR3 protein is CSVSPRQGKDSYNEQFF. Here the CDR3 DNA reads TGCAGTGTCTCTCCCAGACAGGGAAAAGACTCCTACAATGAGCAGTTCTTC.